This TCR beta chain stems from a study of T cell responses to AZD1222 COVID-19 vaccine. About this clone itself: As yet, its antigen is unknown.

Second doses were pooled across both intervals (about 4 or about 12 weeks). Findings and caveats of the study: Once two AZD1222 doses were given, Spike-specific TCR breadth and depth went up. Seropositive status at baseline applied to only six AZD1222 recipients.

This table comes from immunoSEQ multiplex PCR, and its TCRdb copy is limited to in-frame clones, with some not included. The table lists over 85,000 clones, roughly 90% of them singletons. Germline-derived CDR1 and CDR2 are SGHRS and YFSETQ. CDR3 size: 16 residues. V dropped 0 bases and J dropped 2 bases, with 12 bases sitting between them. Here the sequenced sample was peripheral blood, taken 28 days after the second AZD1222 dose. This TCR came from an adult who received the AZD1222 COVID-19 vaccine. The chain employs TRBV5-1 and TRBJ2-1; D unresolved. Here the CDR3 DNA reads TGCGCCAGCAGCTTGGCCCGCGTTCAACCCTACAATGAGCAGTTCTTC. Translation gives CASSLARVQPYNEQFF. Full variable domain (missing parts from reference TRBV5-1 and TRBJ2-1): KAGVTQTPRYLIKTRGQQVTLSCSPISGHRSVSWYQQTPGQGLQFLFEYFSETQRNKGNFPGRFSGRQFSNSRSEMNVSTLELGDSALYLCASSLARVQPYNEQFFGPGTRLTVL.